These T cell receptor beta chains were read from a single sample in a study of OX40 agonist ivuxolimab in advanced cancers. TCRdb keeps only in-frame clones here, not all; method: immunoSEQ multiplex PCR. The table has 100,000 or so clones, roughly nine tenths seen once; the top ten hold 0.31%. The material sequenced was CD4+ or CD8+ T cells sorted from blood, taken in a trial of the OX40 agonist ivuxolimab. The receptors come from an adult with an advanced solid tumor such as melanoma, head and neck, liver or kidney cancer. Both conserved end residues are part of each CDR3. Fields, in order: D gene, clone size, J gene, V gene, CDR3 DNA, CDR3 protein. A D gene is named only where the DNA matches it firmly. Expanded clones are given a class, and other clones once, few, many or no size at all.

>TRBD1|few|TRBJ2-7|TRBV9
TGTGCCAGCAGCGTAGATGGGACAGATTTCTACGAGCAGTACTTC
CASSVDGTDFYEQYF
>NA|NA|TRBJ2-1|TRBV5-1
TGCGCCAGCAGCTTGGGCCAAAGCTCCTACAATGAGCAGTTCTTC
CASSLGQSSYNEQFF
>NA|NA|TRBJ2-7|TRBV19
TGTGCCAGTAGTATAGCCGGGACAGTCGGGAGCCACGAGCAGTACTTC
CASSIAGTVGSHEQYF
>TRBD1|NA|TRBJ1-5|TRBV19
TGTGCCAGTAGTCCGTTCTACAGGGGAGCTTACAATCAGCCCCAGCATTTT
CASSPFYRGAYNQPQHF
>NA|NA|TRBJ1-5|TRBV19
TGTGCCAGTCGGGCAGGACAGTGGAAGCCCCAGCATTTT
CASRAGQWKPQHF
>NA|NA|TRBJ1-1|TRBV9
TGTGCCAGCAGCGTAGGAACAGGGAGGGATCCGGCTGAAGCTTTCTTT
CASSVGTGRDPAEAFF
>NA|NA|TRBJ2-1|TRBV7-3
TGTGCCAGCAGCCCATTTGGGGGGACTGAGCAGTTCTTC
CASSPFGGTEQFF
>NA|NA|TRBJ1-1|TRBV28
TGTGCCAGCGAGGGGAACACTGAAGCTTTCTTT
CASEGNTEAFF
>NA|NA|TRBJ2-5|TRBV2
TGTGCCAGCAGGGGACATACCGGGGAGACCCAGTACTTC
CASRGHTGETQYF
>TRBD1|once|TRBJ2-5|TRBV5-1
TGCGCCAGCAGCATCGGGACAGGGGCAGAGACCCAGTACTTC
CASSIGTGAETQYF
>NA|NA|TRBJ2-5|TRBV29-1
TGCAGCGAGCGGCGGGGAGGGAGGGGGGAGACCCAGTACTTC
CSERRGGRGETQYF
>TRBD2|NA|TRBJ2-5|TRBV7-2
TGTGCCAGCAGTTTGAAAGTGGGAGGGAACCAAGAGACCCAGTACTTC
CASSLKVGGNQETQYF
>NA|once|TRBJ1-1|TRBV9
TGTGCCAGCAGCGTAGTGGGTCTGTCGGGGGCGAACACTGAAGCTTTCTTT
CASSVVGLSGANTEAFF